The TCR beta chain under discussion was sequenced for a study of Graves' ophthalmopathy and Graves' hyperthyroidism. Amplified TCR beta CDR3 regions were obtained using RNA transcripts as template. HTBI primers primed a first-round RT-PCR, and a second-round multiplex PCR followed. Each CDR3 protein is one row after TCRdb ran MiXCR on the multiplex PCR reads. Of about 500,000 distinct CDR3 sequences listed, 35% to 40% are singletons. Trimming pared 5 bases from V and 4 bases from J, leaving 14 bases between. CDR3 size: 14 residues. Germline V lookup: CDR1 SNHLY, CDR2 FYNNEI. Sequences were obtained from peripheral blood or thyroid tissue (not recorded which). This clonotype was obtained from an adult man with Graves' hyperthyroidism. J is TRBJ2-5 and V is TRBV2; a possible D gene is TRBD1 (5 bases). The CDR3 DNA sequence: TGTGCCAGCAGTAGTGGGGCGAGGAGAGAGACCCAGTACTTC. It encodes CASSSGARRETQYF.